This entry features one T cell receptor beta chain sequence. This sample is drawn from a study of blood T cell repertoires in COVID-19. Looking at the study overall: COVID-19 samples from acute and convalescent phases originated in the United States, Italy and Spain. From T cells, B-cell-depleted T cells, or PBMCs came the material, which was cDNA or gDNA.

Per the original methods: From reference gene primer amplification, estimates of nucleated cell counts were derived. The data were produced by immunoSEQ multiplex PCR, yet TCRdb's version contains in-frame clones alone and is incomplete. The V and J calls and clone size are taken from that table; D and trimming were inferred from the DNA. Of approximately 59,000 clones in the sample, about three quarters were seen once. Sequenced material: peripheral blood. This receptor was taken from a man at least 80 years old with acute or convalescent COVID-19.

The CDR3 loop is CASRGSPGQGMTLAGELFF. CDR3 nucleotides: TGTGCCAGCAGGGGCTCACCGGGACAGGGGATGACATTAGCCGGGGAGCTGTTTTTT. This chain connects TRBV2 to TRBJ2-2; 10 nucleotides line up with TRBD1. Germline lookup yields CDR1 SNHLY and CDR2 FYNNEI. CDR3 length: 19 residues. J lost 6 bases, V lost 6 bases, and 19 bases had no gene match. Variable domain in full (rest from reference TRBV2 and TRBJ2-2): EPEVTQTPSHQVTQMGQEVILRCVPISNHLYFYWYRQILGQKVEFLVSFYNNEISEKSEIFDDQFSVERPDGSNFTLKIRSTKLEDSAMYFCASRGSPGQGMTLAGELFFGEGSRLTVL.